This T cell receptor beta chain stems from a study of control samples from healthy donors and cancer patients. This CDR3 has 14 residues. V shed 6 bases and J shed 2 bases, with 12 bases lying between them. Germline loops: CDR1 MNHEY, CDR2 SMNVEV (reference sequence). This clone was seen just once. Method: immunoSEQ multiplex PCR; TCRdb's copy keeps in-frame clones and lacks some. Among some 140,000 clones, roughly 92% were seen once, and the ten largest hold about 11%. The sequence came from a man aged 30 to 39 in good health. The sample comprised blood. This chain uses TRBV27 with TRBJ2-3, with D hard to call. The CDR3 spells CASRWALNTDTQYF. The CDR3 nucleotides are TGTGCCAGCAGGTGGGCCCTTAACACAGATACGCAGTATTTT.